This T cell receptor beta chain stems from a study of vaccination and CD4 T cells after COVID-19. Turning to the study itself: As a positive control, some control cultures were given a CEFX pool, while others were given an HIV-1 Nef pool or no peptide.

Researchers used the Oncomine TCR Beta short-read assay to sequence DNA from cultured CD4+ T cells. TCRdb called the PCR reads again in MiXCR, with one record for every CDR3 protein. The sample holds roughly 14,000 distinct CDR3 sequences, about 60% seen once. The CDR3 has 15 amino acids. The germline CDR1 and CDR2 sequences are SGHTS and YDEGEE. V lost 4 bases, J lost 1 base, and 2 bases stayed unmatched. Treatment: roughly ten-day PBMC culture with coronavirus spike peptide pools or control peptides (ViraFEST assay). Details on this clonotype: As yet, its antigen is unknown.

This sequence originates from a human donor who had recovered from COVID-19. This sequence joins TRBV5-8 and TRBJ2-2; 9 positions match TRBD1. Sequencing used CD4+ T cells from blood, cultured in vitro. The CDR3 nucleotides read TGTGCCAGCAGCGTGGGACAGGGGAACACCGGGGAGCTGTTTTTT. This sequence encodes CASSVGQGNTGELFF.